Listed below are T cell receptor beta chains from one sample, sequenced in a study of cytomegalovirus exposure and HLA in healthy donors. The method was immunoSEQ multiplex PCR; TCRdb's version includes in-frame clones alone and lacks a portion of them. The sample records about 120,000 clones, over 70% being singletons. The sequenced sample was PBMCs. The receptors come from a man between 18 and 35 years old in good health and CMV-seropositive. CDR3s include the opening cysteine and the closing phenylalanine or tryptophan. Each record gives: CDR3 protein, CDR3 DNA, clone size, J gene, V gene, D gene. A D gene is named only where the DNA matches it firmly. Where a row states a size, it is once, few, many or the class of an expanded clone; other rows omit it.

CDR3: CASSATGTPTRNTIYF
DNA: TGTGCCAGCAGCGCAACTGGGACACCCACTCGAAACACCATATATTTT
size: -
J: TRBJ1-3
V: TRBV9
D: -

CDR3: CASSYLGQGGSYGYTF
DNA: TGTGCCAGCAGTTACCTGGGACAGGGGGGTAGCTATGGCTACACCTTC
size: few
J: TRBJ1-2
V: TRBV6-6
D: TRBD1

CDR3: CASSSAIETQYF
DNA: TGTGCCAGCAGCTCAGCCATAGAGACCCAGTACTTC
size: -
J: TRBJ2-5
V: TRBV7-2
D: -

CDR3: CASKGQVYNEQFF
DNA: TGTGCCAGCAAAGGACAGGTCTACAATGAGCAGTTCTTC
size: -
J: TRBJ2-1
V: TRBV9
D: TRBD1

CDR3: CASSQGTSGYEQYF
DNA: TGTGCCAGCAGCCAAGGGACTAGCGGCTACGAGCAGTACTTC
size: -
J: TRBJ2-7
V: TRBV7-9
D: TRBD2

CDR3: CASSILGGTGNGYTF
DNA: TGTGCCAGTAGTATTTTGGGAGGGACAGGGAATGGCTACACCTTC
size: -
J: TRBJ1-2
V: TRBV19
D: TRBD1

CDR3: CASSLFAGGIATDTQYF
DNA: TGTGCCAGCAGCTTGTTTGCCGGGGGGATAGCAACAGATACGCAGTATTTT
size: -
J: TRBJ2-3
V: TRBV11-2
D: TRBD2

CDR3: CATSADRQETQYF
DNA: TGTGCCACCTCTGCCGACAGACAAGAGACCCAGTACTTC
size: -
J: TRBJ2-5
V: TRBV5-4
D: -

CDR3: CAWTRYQETQYF
DNA: TGTGCCTGGACGAGGTACCAAGAGACCCAGTACTTC
size: -
J: TRBJ2-5
V: TRBV30
D: -

CDR3: CASSQVDLVTYNEQFF
DNA: TGCGCCAGCAGCCAAGTCGACTTGGTAACCTACAATGAGCAGTTCTTC
size: -
J: TRBJ2-1
V: TRBV4-1
D: -

CDR3: CATQTPGLAATGELFF
DNA: TGTGCCACTCAGACCCCGGGACTAGCCGCCACCGGGGAGCTGTTTTTT
size: -
J: TRBJ2-2
V: TRBV19
D: TRBD2

CDR3: CASSSRSDISARPQHF
DNA: TGTGCCAGCAGTTCCCGTAGTGACATTTCGGCCCGGCCCCAGCATTTT
size: -
J: TRBJ1-5
V: TRBV6-5
D: -

CDR3: CASSSGQGSVEAFF
DNA: TGCGCCAGCAGCTCGGGACAGGGAAGTGTGGAAGCTTTCTTT
size: -
J: TRBJ1-1
V: TRBV5-1
D: TRBD1

CDR3: CAWRVGGTDTQYF
DNA: TGTGCCTGGCGGGTAGGAGGCACAGATACGCAGTATTTT
size: few
J: TRBJ2-3
V: TRBV30
D: -

CDR3: CSVGGAGGNTGELFF
DNA: TGCAGCGTTGGCGGTGCCGGCGGTAACACCGGGGAGCTGTTTTTT
size: -
J: TRBJ2-2
V: TRBV29-1
D: -

CDR3: CASSDVLGAVNEKLFF
DNA: TGTGCCAGCAGTGATGTCCTGGGGGCCGTTAATGAAAAACTGTTTTTT
size: -
J: TRBJ1-4
V: TRBV25-1
D: -

CDR3: CAIRAGGDTGELFF
DNA: TGTGCCATTCGAGCGGGAGGGGACACCGGGGAGCTGTTTTTT
size: -
J: TRBJ2-2
V: TRBV10-3
D: TRBD2

CDR3: CSSSARHYEQYF
DNA: TGTTCCAGCAGCGCACGACACTACGAGCAGTACTTC
size: few
J: TRBJ2-7
V: TRBV7-9
D: -

CDR3: CASSTRTGFGYTF
DNA: TGTGCCAGTAGTACCCGGACAGGTTTTGGCTACACCTTC
size: few
J: TRBJ1-2
V: TRBV19
D: TRBD1

CDR3: CASRHFRRSSYNEQFF
DNA: TGTGCCAGCAGACACTTCCGGAGGAGCTCCTACAATGAGCAGTTCTTC
size: -
J: TRBJ2-1
V: TRBV7-9
D: -

CDR3: CASSRRGYTF
DNA: TGTGCCAGCAGTCGGAGAGGCTACACCTTC
size: -
J: TRBJ1-2
V: TRBV28
D: -

CDR3: CASSKGGLGANVLTF
DNA: TGTGCCAGCAGCAAGGGGGGGCTTGGGGCCAACGTCCTGACTTTC
size: -
J: TRBJ2-6
V: TRBV6-5
D: -

CDR3: CASSREPRQGGSYTF
DNA: TGCGCCAGCAGCCGAGAGCCCCGACAGGGCGGTAGCTACACCTTC
size: -
J: TRBJ1-2
V: TRBV5-1
D: TRBD1

CDR3: CASRIDPGQGSKSYGYTF
DNA: TGCGCCAGCAGAATAGACCCGGGACAGGGGAGTAAGAGTTATGGCTACACCTTC
size: -
J: TRBJ1-2
V: TRBV5-1
D: TRBD1

CDR3: CASSQYVSGGGTDTQYF
DNA: TGTGCCAGCAGCCAATATGTTTCAGGAGGGGGCACAGATACGCAGTATTTT
size: -
J: TRBJ2-3
V: TRBV14
D: -

CDR3: CAISVPNSEQYF
DNA: TGTGCCATCAGTGTACCAAACTCCGAGCAGTACTTC
size: -
J: TRBJ2-7
V: TRBV10-3
D: -

CDR3: CAWSRDRLEQPQHF
DNA: TGTGCCTGGAGCCGGGACAGGTTAGAACAGCCCCAGCATTTT
size: -
J: TRBJ1-5
V: TRBV30
D: TRBD1

CDR3: CASSLGQGGTETQYF
DNA: TGTGCCAGCAGCCTCGGACAGGGGGGGACGGAGACCCAGTACTTC
size: -
J: TRBJ2-5
V: TRBV5-8
D: TRBD1

CDR3: CATSWNRERTGNTIYF
DNA: TGTGCGACAAGTTGGAACAGGGAGAGAACTGGAAACACCATATATTTT
size: once
J: TRBJ1-3
V: TRBV19
D: -

CDR3: CASSPGQGVRAFF
DNA: TGTGCCAGCTCCCCTGGACAGGGGGTAAGAGCTTTCTTT
size: -
J: TRBJ1-1
V: TRBV18
D: TRBD1